This T cell receptor beta chain came from a study of blood T cell repertoires in COVID-19. Method: immunoSEQ multiplex PCR; TCRdb's copy keeps in-frame clones and lacks some. The sample lists 300,000 to 450,000 clones, around 87% seen once, with 10% in the top ten. Germline CDR1 SGDLS, CDR2 YYNGEE. With V trimmed by 1 base and J by 7 bases, 7 bases remained unmatched. The CDR3 covers 14 residues. The J gene is TRBJ1-2, the V gene TRBV9; 7 bases align to TRBD1. The sequence was obtained from a woman younger than 45 with COVID-19, enrolled during active disease. The sequenced material came from peripheral blood. CDR3 bases: TGTGCCAGCAGCGTAACCCGGACAGGTTCTGGCTACACCTTC. Protein product: CASSVTRTGSGYTF.